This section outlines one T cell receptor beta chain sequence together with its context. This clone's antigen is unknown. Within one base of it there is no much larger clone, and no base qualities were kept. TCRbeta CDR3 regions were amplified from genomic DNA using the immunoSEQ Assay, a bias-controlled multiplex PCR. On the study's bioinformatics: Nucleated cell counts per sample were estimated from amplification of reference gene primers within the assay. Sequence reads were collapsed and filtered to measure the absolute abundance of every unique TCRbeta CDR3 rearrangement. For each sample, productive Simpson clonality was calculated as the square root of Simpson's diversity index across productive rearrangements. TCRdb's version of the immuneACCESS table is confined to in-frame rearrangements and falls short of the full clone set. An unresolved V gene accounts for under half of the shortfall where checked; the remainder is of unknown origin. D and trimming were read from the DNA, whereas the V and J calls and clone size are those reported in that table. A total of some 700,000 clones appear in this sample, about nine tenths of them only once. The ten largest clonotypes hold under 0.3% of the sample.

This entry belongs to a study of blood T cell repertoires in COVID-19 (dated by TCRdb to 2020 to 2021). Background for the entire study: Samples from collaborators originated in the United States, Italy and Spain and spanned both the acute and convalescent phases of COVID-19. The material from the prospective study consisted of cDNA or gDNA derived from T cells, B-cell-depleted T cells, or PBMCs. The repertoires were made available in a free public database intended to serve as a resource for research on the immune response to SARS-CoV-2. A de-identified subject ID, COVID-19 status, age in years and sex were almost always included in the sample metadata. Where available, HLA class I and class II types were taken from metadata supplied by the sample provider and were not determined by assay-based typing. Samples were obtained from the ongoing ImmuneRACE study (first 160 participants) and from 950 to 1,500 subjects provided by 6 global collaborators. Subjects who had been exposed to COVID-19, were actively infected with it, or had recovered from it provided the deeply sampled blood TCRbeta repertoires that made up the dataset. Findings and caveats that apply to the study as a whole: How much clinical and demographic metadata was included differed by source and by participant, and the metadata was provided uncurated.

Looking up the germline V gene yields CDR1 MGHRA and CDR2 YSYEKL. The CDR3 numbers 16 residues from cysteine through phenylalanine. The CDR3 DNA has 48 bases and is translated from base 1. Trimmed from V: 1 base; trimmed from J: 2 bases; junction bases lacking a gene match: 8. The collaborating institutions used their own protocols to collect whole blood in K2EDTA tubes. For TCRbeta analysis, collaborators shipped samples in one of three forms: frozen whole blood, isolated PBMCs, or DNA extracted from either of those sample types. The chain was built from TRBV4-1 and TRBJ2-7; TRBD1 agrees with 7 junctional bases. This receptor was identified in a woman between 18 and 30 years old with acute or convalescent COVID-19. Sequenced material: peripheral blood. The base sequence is TGCGCCAGCAGCCAAGGTCCAGGGACAGTCCCCTACGAGCAGTACTTC. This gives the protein CASSQGPGTVPYEQYF.